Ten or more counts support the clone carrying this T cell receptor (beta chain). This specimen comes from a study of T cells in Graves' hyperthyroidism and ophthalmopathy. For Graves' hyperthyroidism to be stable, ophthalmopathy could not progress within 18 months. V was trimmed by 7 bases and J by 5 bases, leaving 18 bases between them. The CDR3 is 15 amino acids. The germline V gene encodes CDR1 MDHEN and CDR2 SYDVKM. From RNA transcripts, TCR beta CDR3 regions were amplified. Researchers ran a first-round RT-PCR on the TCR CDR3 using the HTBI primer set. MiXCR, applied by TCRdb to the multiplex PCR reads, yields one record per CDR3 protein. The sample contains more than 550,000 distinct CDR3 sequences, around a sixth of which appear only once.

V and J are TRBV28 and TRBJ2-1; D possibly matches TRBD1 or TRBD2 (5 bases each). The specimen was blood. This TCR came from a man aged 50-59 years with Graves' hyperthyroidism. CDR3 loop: CASNGPGRLHNEQFF. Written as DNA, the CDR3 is TGTGCCAGCAATGGACCGGGACGCCTCCACAATGAGCAGTTCTTC. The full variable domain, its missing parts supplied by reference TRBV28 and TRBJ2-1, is DVKVTQSSRYLVKRTGEKVFLECVQDMDHENMFWYRQDPGLGLRLIYFSYDVKMKEKGDIPEGYSVSREKKERFSLILESASTNQTSMYLCASNGPGRLHNEQFFGPGTRLTVL.